Listed below are T cell receptor beta chains from one sample, sequenced in a study of OX40 agonist ivuxolimab in advanced cancers. Sequencing used immunoSEQ multiplex PCR; TCRdb keeps in-frame clones, though not all of them. The table includes 95,000 to 150,000 clones, 75% to 90% detected once. The sample in question was CD4+ or CD8+ T cells sorted from blood, obtained in a trial of the OX40 agonist ivuxolimab. These receptors were collected from an adult with an advanced solid tumor such as melanoma, head and neck, liver or kidney cancer. Both conserved end residues are part of each CDR3. D genes are given only for firm matches. A clone size is listed for some rows: how often the clone was seen (once, few, many), or a class if it is expanded.

>NA|NA|11|TRBJ2-7|TRBV19
CGSREGYEQYF
TGTGGTTCACGAGAGGGTTACGAGCAGTACTTC
>TRBD2|few|20|TRBJ2-2|TRBV11-3
CASSSSRPGLAGENTGELFF
TGTGCCAGCAGCTCCTCAAGACCGGGACTAGCGGGGGAGAACACCGGGGAGCTGTTTTTT
>TRBD1|NA|16|TRBJ2-3|TRBV4-3
CASSQAGTGGPDTQYF
TGCGCCAGCAGCCAAGCCGGGACAGGGGGCCCAGATACGCAGTATTTT
>NA|once|16|TRBJ1-4|TRBV7-2
CASSLAPGGSNEKLFF
TGTGCCAGCAGCTTAGCGCCAGGAGGGTCTAATGAAAAACTGTTTTTT
>TRBD2|NA|15|TRBJ2-3|TRBV4-3
CASSQTSGGTDTQYF
TGCGCCAGCAGCCAAACTAGCGGGGGCACAGATACGCAGTATTTT
>TRBD2|NA|13|TRBJ2-5|TRBV6-6
CATSGGGFETQYF
TGTGCCACTAGCGGGGGGGGATTTGAGACCCAGTACTTC
>TRBD1|NA|16|TRBJ1-4|TRBV5-6
CASSLVPGTVNEKLFF
TGTGCCAGCAGCTTGGTCCCCGGGACAGTTAATGAAAAACTGTTTTTT
>NA|once|17|TRBJ2-2|TRBV18
CASSPSLGRENTGELFF
TGTGCCAGCTCACCATCCTTAGGACGTGAGAACACCGGGGAGCTGTTTTTT
>NA|once|15|TRBJ2-1|TRBV6-5
CASSYGGRVNNEQFF
TGTGCCAGCAGTTACGGAGGCAGGGTAAACAATGAGCAGTTCTTC
>NA|few|12|TRBJ2-7|TRBV6-6
CASSRTPREQYF
TGTGCCAGCAGTAGGACACCCCGGGAGCAGTACTTC
>TRBD2|NA|16|TRBJ2-2|TRBV5-1
CASSATTSGETGELFF
TGCGCCAGCAGCGCAACGACTAGCGGGGAAACCGGGGAGCTGTTTTTT
>TRBD2|NA|13|TRBJ2-7|TRBV6-5
CASNFGTSGEQYF
TGTGCCAGCAACTTTGGGACTAGCGGCGAGCAGTACTTC
>NA|NA|9|TRBJ2-7|TRBV6-8
CASSYSTLF
TGTGCCAGCAGTTACTCAACACTCTTC
>NA|few|13|TRBJ2-7|TRBV19
CASSIEGNYEQYF
TGTGCCAGTAGTATTGAAGGGAACTACGAGCAGTACTTC
>NA|NA|14|TRBJ1-2|TRBV29-1
CSVAEHSGDYGYTF
TGCAGCGTTGCAGAGCATTCTGGGGACTATGGCTACACCTTC
>TRBD2|NA|15|TRBJ2-2|TRBV5-1
CASSPGGAYPGELFF
TGCGCCAGCAGCCCCGGGGGGGCCTATCCCGGGGAGCTGTTTTTT
>NA|NA|14|TRBJ2-4|TRBV30
CAWSPSSQGNIQYF
TGTGCCTGGAGTCCCTCATCTCAGGGAAACATTCAGTACTTC
>TRBD2|few|13|TRBJ2-7|TRBV7-9
CASSRGGPYEQYF
TGTGCCAGCAGCCGGGGGGGCCCCTACGAGCAGTACTTC
>NA|NA|15|TRBJ2-1|TRBV5-5
CASSHAPGYGNEQFF
TGTGCCAGCAGCCATGCACCAGGGTATGGTAATGAGCAGTTCTTC
>TRBD2|NA|16|TRBJ2-1|TRBV6-6
CASRILTAGGPHEQFF
TGTGCCAGCAGGATCCTGACAGCGGGGGGACCCCATGAGCAGTTCTTC
>NA|NA|14|TRBJ1-1|TRBV5-6
CASSPILVNTEAFF
TGTGCCAGCAGCCCTATTCTGGTTAACACTGAAGCTTTCTTT
>NA|NA|13|TRBJ2-1|TRBV30
CAWSVLRNNEQFF
TGTGCCTGGAGTGTACTCAGAAACAATGAGCAGTTCTTC
>NA|NA|15|TRBJ1-4|TRBV28
CASSSGQDGNEKLFF
TGTGCCAGCAGCTCCGGCCAGGACGGTAATGAAAAACTGTTTTTT
>NA|few|11|TRBJ2-5|TRBV18
CASSPQETQYF
TGTGCCAGCTCACCGCAAGAGACCCAGTACTTC
>TRBD1|NA|14|TRBJ2-7|TRBV6-6
CASSYEGTGNEQYF
TGTGCCAGCAGTTACGAGGGGACAGGGAACGAGCAGTACTTC
>NA|NA|14|TRBJ1-6|TRBV19
CASSFQAENSPLHF
TGTGCCAGTAGTTTCCAGGCCGAAAATTCACCCCTCCACTTT
>NA|NA|15|TRBJ2-4|TRBV7-2
CASTPQAVVKNIQYF
TGTGCCAGCACCCCCCAGGCAGTTGTCAAAAACATTCAGTACTTC
>NA|NA|15|TRBJ2-6|TRBV6-5
CASRPGSSGANVLTF
TGTGCCAGCAGGCCTGGCTCCTCTGGGGCCAACGTCCTGACTTTC
>NA|once|13|TRBJ1-5|TRBV11-2
CASSLDLLQPQHF
TGTGCCAGCAGCTTAGATCTTCTCCAGCCCCAGCATTTT
>NA|NA|15|TRBJ2-7|TRBV19
CASSIGAGSYYEQYF
TGTGCCAGTAGTATAGGTGCGGGTTCCTACTACGAGCAGTACTTC
>NA|NA|13|TRBJ2-1|TRBV11-2
CASSLAAYNEQFF
TGTGCCAGCAGCTTGGCAGCATACAATGAGCAGTTCTTC
>NA|NA|15|TRBJ2-1|TRBV7-2
CASSWGLDSYNEQFF
TGTGCCAGCAGCTGGGGCCTAGACTCCTACAATGAGCAGTTCTTC
>TRBD2|NA|14|TRBJ2-5|TRBV10-3
CAIARQTSGVSQYF
TGTGCCATCGCACGCCAGACTAGCGGGGTGTCCCAGTACTTC
>NA|NA|12|TRBJ1-2|TRBV19
CASSIYTYGYTF
TGTGCCAGTAGTATCTACACCTATGGCTACACCTTC
>NA|NA|14|TRBJ1-4|TRBV5-4
CASSFKGGNEKLFF
TGTGCCAGCAGCTTTAAGGGGGGGAATGAAAAACTGTTTTTT
>NA|NA|14|TRBJ1-2|TRBV6-5
CASTGRGGDYGYTF
TGTGCCAGCACCGGCCGGGGCGGGGACTATGGCTACACCTTC
>NA|NA|15|TRBJ1-5|TRBV29-1
CSVAWVCYSNQPQHF
TGCAGCGTTGCCTGGGTTTGCTATAGCAATCAGCCCCAGCATTTT